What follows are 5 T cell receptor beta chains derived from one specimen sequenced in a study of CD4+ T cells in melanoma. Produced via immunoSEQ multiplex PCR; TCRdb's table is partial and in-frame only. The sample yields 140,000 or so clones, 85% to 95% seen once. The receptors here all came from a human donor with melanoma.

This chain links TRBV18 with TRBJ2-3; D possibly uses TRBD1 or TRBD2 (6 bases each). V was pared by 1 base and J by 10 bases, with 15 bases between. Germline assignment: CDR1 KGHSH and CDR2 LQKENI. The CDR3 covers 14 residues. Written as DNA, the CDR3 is TGTGCCAGCTCACCACAGGGGGGCCCGGGCCCGCAGTATTTT. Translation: CASSPQGGPGPQYF.

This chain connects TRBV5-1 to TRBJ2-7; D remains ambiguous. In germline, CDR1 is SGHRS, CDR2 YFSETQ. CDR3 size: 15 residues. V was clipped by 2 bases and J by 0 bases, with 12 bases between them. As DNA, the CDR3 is TGCGCCAGCAGCTTATCGGACGTCTACTCCTACGAGCAGTACTTC. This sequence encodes CASSLSDVYSYEQYF.

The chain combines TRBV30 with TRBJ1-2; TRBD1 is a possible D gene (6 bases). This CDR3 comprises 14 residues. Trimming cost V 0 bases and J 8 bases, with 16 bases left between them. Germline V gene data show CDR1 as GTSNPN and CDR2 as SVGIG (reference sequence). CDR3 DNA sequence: TGTGCCTGGAGTGTAGGCGCAACAGGGCGAGGCTACACCTTC. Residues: CAWSVGATGRGYTF.

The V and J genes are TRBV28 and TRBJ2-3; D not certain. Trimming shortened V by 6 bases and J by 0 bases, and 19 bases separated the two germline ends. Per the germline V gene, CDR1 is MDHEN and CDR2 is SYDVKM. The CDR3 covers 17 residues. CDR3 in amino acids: CASSTPKSASSTDTQYF. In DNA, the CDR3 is TGTGCCAGCAGCACCCCAAAGAGCGCCTCTAGCACAGATACGCAGTATTTT.

The CDR3 DNA reads as TGCGCCACTTCTCCGAGGGCTAGCACAGATACGCAGTATTTT. Protein product: CATSPRASTDTQYF. The V and J genes are TRBV10-1 and TRBJ2-3; D is perhaps TRBD2 (5 bases). From germline, CDR1 is WNHNN and CDR2 SYGVQD (reference sequence). This CDR3 region has 14 residues. Trimming cost V 10 bases and J 0 bases, with 14 bases left between them.